The 10 T cell receptor beta chains below come from one sample, sequenced in a study of cytomegalovirus exposure and HLA in healthy donors. Primers included in the PCR were 60 Vbeta and 13 Jbeta primers. Clones were sequenced by immunoSEQ multiplex PCR, and TCRdb holds only the in-frame ones, with some missing. Of about 140,000 clones in the sample, 60% to 80% are singletons; the top ten hold roughly 1.7%. Sequenced material: PBMCs. The receptors derive from a woman aged 30 to 39 in good health and CMV-seronegative.

A single count supports this clone. The V call is TRBV29-1, the J call TRBJ2-7; 9 bases match TRBD1. Germline V gives CDR1 SQVTM, CDR2 ANQGSEA. V was clipped by 4 bases and J by 2 bases; unmatched bases: 6. The CDR3 is 14 residues long. The CDR3 DNA reads TGCAGCGTTGCCCACAGGGGGCCCCCCTACGAGCAGTACGTC. Its protein product is CSVAHRGPPYEQYV.

The V gene is TRBV6-5, the J gene TRBJ2-7, with a weak D call TRBD1 (5 bases). CDR3 length: 14 residues. The V end lost 2 bases, the J end lost 2 bases, and 10 bases lay between the germline ends. Germline V gene data show CDR1 as MNHEY and CDR2 as SVGAGI. CDR3 sequence (DNA): TGTGCCAGCAGTTACCTTGACAGTACCTACGAGCAGTACTTC. Amino acids: CASSYLDSTYEQYF.

The CDR3 loop reads CASSGGGGEWETQYF. Here the CDR3 DNA reads TGTGCCAGCAGCGGGGGTGGGGGGGAATGGGAGACCCAGTACTTC. This chain uses TRBV9 with TRBJ2-5; 7 bases are a match to TRBD2. The CDR3 is made up of 15 amino acids. Trimming at V came to 3 bases and at J to 5 bases, leaving 10 bases not matched to a gene. Germline V lookup: CDR1 SGDLS, CDR2 YYNGEE.

CDR3 bases: TGTGCCAGCAAGGCCAGGGACCAAGAGACCCAGTACTTC. This gives the protein CASKARDQETQYF. The V and J genes are TRBV2 and TRBJ2-5; D is possibly TRBD1 (5 bases). The germline CDR1 and CDR2 sequences are SNHLY and FYNNEI. CDR3 length: 13 amino acids. Trimming took off 7 bases at V and 0 bases at J, with 9 bases between the two ends.

V and J are TRBV6-1 and TRBJ2-4; TRBD1 might be the D (6 bases). Between the trimmed V and J ends, which lost 6 bases and 8 bases, there was a span of 11 bases. The CDR3 is 12 residues long. Germline V gene sequence: CDR1 MNHNS, CDR2 SASEGT. CDR3: CASSSDRDIQYF. The CDR3 nucleotides read TGTGCCAGCAGCTCGGACAGAGACATTCAGTACTTC.

This clone appeared a few times. The chain uses TRBV29-1 and TRBJ2-3; 11 nucleotides match TRBD2. This CDR3 comprises 13 residues. Trimming at V came to 7 bases and at J to 6 bases, leaving 6 bases not matched to a gene. Germline assignment: CDR1 SQVTM and CDR2 ANQGSEA. Here the CDR3 DNA reads TGCAGCGCTGCGACTAGCGGGGCTGATACGCAGTATTTT. Its protein product is CSAATSGADTQYF.

The V call is TRBV7-2, the J call TRBJ2-3; the match to TRBD2 covers 7 bases. Trimming removed 4 bases from V and 2 bases from J; junction bases left unmatched: 3. The CDR3 has 14 amino acids. Looked up from germline, CDR1 is SGHTA and CDR2 is FQGNSA. The DNA of the CDR3 is TGTGCCAGCAGCTCCGGGGGGTACACAGATACGCAGTATTTT. The encoded protein is CASSSGGYTDTQYF.

This chain connects TRBV7-2 to TRBJ2-5; D ambiguous. Trimming left V 1 base short and J 3 bases short, with 6 bases between. The germline V gene encodes CDR1 SGHTA and CDR2 FQGNSA. The CDR3 is 13 residues long. CDR3 region: CASSLVREETQYF. CDR3 in DNA: TGTGCCAGCAGCTTAGTCCGCGAAGAGACCCAGTACTTC.

In its sample, this clone was seen a few times. This chain connects TRBV1 to TRBJ2-5; the DNA was not compared with TRBD2, the D call given in the table. TRBV1 is noted as a pseudogene. The CDR3 contains 16 residues. The CDR3 here is CTSSQDSRGNQETQYF. The CDR3 coding sequence is TGCACCAGCAGCCAAGATTCGCGGGGGAACCAAGAGACCCAGTACTTC.

The V gene is TRBV5-1, the J gene TRBJ2-3, with a weak D call TRBD1 (5 bases). This CDR3 is built from 16 residues. V gave up 4 bases and J gave up 0 bases, with 15 bases separating them. Germline CDR1 and CDR2: SGHRS and YFSETQ. The CDR3 DNA is TGCGCCAGCAGCCGAACTACAGGTCCAAGCACAGATACGCAGTATTTT. It yields the protein CASSRTTGPSTDTQYF.